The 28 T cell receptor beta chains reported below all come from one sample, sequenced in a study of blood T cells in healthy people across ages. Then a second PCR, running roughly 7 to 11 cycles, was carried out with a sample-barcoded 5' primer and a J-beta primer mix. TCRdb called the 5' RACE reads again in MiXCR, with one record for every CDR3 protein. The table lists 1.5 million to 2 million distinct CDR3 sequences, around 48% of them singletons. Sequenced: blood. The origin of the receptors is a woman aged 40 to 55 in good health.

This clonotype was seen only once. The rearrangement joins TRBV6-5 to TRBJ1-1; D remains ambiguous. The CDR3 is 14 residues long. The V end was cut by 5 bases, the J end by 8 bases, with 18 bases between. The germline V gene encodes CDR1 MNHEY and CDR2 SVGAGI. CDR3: CASSDALAAKEAFF. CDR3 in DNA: TGTGCCAGCAGTGACGCGTTAGCAGCCAAAGAAGCTTTCTTT.

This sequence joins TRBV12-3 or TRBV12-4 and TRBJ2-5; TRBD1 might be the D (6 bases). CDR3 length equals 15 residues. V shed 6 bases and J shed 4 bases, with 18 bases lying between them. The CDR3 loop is CASSPTPKDRETQYF. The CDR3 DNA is TGTGCCAGCAGCCCTACGCCGAAGGACAGAGAGACCCAGTACTTC.

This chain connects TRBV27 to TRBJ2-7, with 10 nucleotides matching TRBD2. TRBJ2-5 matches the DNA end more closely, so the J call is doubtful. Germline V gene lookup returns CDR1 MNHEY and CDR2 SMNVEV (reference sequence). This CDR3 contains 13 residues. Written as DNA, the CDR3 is TGTGCCAGCAAAGGTAGCGGGGGGGAGACCCAGTACTTC. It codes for CASKGSGGETQYF.

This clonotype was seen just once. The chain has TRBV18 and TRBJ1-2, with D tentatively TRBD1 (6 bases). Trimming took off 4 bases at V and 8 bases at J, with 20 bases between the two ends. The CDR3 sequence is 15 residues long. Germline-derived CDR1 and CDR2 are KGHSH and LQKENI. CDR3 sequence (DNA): TGTGCCAGCTCACGGTCGGCTGGGGGCGCGGAGGGCTACACCTTC. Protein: CASSRSAGGAEGYTF.

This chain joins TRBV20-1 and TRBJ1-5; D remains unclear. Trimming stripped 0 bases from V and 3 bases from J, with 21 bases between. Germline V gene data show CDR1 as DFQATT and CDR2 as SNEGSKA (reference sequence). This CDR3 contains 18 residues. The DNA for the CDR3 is TGCAGTGCTAGAGATCGGGTCCGAACAAAGGTTTCCAATCAGCCCCAGCATTTT. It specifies CSARDRVRTKVSNQPQHF.

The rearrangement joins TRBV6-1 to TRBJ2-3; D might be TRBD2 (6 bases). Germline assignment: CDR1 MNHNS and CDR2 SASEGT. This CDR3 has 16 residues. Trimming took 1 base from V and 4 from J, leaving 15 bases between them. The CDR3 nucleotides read TGTGCCAGCAGTGAAGATACGGGGGTTAGCGCAGATACGCAGTATTTT. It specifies CASSEDTGVSADTQYF.

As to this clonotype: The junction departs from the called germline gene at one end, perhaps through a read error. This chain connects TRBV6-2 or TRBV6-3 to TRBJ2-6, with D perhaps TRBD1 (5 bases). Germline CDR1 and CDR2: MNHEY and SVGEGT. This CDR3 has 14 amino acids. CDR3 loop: CASSKTSGAHVLTF. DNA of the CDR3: TGTGCCAGCAGTAAAACCTCTGGGGCCCACGTCCTGACTTTC.

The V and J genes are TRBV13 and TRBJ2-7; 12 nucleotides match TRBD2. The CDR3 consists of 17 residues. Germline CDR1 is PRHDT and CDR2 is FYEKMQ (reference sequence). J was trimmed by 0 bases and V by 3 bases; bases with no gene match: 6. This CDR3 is CASSFRTSGAHSYEQYF. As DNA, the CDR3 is TGTGCCAGCAGCTTCAGGACTAGCGGGGCTCACTCCTACGAGCAGTACTTC.

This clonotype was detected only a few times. The CDR3 protein is CASSLSTGDRGTDTQYF. The DNA of the CDR3 is TGCGCCAGCAGCTTATCAACAGGGGATAGGGGCACAGATACGCAGTATTTT. The rearrangement joins TRBV5-1 to TRBJ2-3; 7 bases match TRBD1. V shed 2 bases, J shed 1 base, and the junction held 10 bases outside the gene matches. Germline V gives CDR1 SGHRS, CDR2 YFSETQ. CDR3 length equals 17 residues. The variable domain in full, completed from reference TRBV5-1 and TRBJ2-3, reads KAGVTQTPRYLIKTRGQQVTLSCSPISGHRSVSWYQQTPGQGLQFLFEYFSETQRNKGNFPGRFSGRQFSNSRSEMNVSTLELGDSALYLCASSLSTGDRGTDTQYFGPGTRLTVL.

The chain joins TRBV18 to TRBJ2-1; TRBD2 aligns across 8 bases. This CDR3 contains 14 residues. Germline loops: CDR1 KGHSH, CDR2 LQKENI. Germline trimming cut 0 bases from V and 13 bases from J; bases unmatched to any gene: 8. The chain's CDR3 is CASSPPSGGSLQFF. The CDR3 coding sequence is TGTGCCAGCTCACCACCGAGCGGGGGCTCCCTTCAGTTCTTC.

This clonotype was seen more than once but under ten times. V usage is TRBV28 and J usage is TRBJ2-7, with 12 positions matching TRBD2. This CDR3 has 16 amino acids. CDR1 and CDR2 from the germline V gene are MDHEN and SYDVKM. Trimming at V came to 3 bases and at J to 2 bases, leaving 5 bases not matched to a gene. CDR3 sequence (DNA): TGTGCCAGCAGTTTTGCTCTAGCGGGGGGGACCTACGAGCAGTACTTC. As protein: CASSFALAGGTYEQYF. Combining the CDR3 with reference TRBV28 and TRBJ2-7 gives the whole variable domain DVKVTQSSRYLVKRTGEKVFLECVQDMDHENMFWYRQDPGLGLRLIYFSYDVKMKEKGDIPEGYSVSREKKERFSLILESASTNQTSMYLCASSFALAGGTYEQYFGPGTRLTVT.

The chain's CDR3 is CASKTTDEQFF. The CDR3 coding sequence is TGTGCCAGCAAAACGACGGATGAGCAGTTCTTC. The V and J genes are TRBV28 and TRBJ2-1; no firm D call. V gave up 7 bases and J gave up 8 bases, with 9 bases separating them. The germline gives CDR1 MDHEN, CDR2 SYDVKM. The CDR3 covers 11 residues.

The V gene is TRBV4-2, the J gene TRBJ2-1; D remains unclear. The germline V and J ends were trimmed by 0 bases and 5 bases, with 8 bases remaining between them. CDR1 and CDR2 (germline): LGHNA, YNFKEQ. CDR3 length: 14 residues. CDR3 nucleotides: TGTGCCAGCAGCCAAGATAGAACCGACAATGAGCAGTTCTTC. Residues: CASSQDRTDNEQFF.

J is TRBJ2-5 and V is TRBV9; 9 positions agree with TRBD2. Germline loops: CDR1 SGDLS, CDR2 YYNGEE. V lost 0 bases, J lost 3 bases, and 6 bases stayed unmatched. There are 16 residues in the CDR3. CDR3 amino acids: CASSVDSGGIKETQYF. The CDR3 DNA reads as TGTGCCAGCAGCGTAGACAGCGGGGGGATAAAAGAGACCCAGTACTTC.

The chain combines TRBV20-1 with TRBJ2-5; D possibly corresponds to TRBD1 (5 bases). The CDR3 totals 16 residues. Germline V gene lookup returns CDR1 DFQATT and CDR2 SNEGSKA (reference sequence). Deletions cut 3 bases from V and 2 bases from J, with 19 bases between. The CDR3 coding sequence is TGCAGTGCTAGTCCCTCAGTCCGACAGCATCAAGAGACCCAGTACTTC. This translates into CSASPSVRQHQETQYF.

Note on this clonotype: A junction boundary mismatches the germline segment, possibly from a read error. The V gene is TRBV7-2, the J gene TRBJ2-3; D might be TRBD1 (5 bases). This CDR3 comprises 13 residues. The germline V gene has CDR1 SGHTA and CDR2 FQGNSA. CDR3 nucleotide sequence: TGTGCCAGCAGCCCCGAGATAACAGGTACGCACTATTTT. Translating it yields CASSPEITGTHYF.

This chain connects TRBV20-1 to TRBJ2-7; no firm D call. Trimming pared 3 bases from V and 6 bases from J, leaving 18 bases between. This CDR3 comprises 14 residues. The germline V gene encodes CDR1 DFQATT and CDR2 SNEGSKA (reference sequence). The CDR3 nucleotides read TGCAGTGCTAGGAGAGATGATGTCCTTTTCGAGCAGTACTTC. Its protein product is CSARRDDVLFEQYF.

The CDR3 loop reads CASSPTGLAGQETQYF. The DNA of the CDR3 is TGTGCCAGCAGCCCCACGGGACTAGCGGGGCAAGAGACCCAGTACTTC. V usage is TRBV7-9 and J usage is TRBJ2-5; 13 nucleotides agree with TRBD2. Germline loops: CDR1 SEHNR, CDR2 FQNEAQ (reference sequence). V lost 5 bases, J lost 2 bases, and 5 bases stayed unmatched. The CDR3 spans 16 residues.

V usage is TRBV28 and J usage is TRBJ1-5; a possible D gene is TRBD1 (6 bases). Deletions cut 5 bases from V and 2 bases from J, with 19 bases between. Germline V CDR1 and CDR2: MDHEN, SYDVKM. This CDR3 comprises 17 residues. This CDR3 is CASSNRARVDGNQPQHF. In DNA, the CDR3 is TGTGCCAGCAGTAACAGGGCCAGGGTGGATGGCAATCAGCCCCAGCATTTT.

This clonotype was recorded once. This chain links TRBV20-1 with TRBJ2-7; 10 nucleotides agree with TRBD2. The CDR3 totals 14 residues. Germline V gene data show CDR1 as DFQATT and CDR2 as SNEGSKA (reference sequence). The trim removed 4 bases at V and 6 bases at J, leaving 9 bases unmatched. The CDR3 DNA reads TGCAGTGCTAAACAAGCGGGGGGGCGCGGCGAGCAGTACTTC. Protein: CSAKQAGGRGEQYF.

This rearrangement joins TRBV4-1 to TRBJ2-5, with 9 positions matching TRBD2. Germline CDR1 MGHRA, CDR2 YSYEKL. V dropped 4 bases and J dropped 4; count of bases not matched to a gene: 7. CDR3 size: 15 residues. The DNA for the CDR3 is TGCGCCAGCAGCCGTCTAGCGGGGCAGGGAGAGACCCAGTACTTC. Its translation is CASSRLAGQGETQYF.

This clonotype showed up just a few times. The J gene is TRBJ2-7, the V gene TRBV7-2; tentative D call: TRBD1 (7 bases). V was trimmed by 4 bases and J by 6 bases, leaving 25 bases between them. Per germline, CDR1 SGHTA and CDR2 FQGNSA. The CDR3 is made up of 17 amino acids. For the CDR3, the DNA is TGTGCCAGCAGCTCGCATTCAGGGGGGCGTAATGTTAGCGAGCAGTACTTC. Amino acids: CASSSHSGGRNVSEQYF.

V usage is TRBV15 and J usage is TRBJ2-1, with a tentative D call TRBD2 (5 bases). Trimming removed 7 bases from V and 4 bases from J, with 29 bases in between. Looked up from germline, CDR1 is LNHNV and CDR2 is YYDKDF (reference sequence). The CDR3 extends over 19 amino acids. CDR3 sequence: CATKNQATRAGFTYNEQFF. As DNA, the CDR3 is TGTGCCACCAAAAATCAGGCGACAAGGGCGGGCTTCACTTACAATGAGCAGTTCTTC.

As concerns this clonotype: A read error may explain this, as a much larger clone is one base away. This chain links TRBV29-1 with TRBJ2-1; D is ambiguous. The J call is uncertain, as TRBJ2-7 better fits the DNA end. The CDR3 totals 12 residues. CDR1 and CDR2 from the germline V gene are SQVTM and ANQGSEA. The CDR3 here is CSVGTGYNEQYF. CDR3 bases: TGCAGCGTTGGGACGGGTTACAATGAGCAGTACTTC.

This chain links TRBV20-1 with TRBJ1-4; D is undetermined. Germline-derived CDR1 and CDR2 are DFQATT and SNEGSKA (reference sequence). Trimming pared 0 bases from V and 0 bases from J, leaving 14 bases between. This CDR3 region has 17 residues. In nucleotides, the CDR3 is TGCAGTGCTAGAGATTTTCAGCGCGATGCAACTAATGAAAAACTGTTTTTT. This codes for CSARDFQRDATNEKLFF.

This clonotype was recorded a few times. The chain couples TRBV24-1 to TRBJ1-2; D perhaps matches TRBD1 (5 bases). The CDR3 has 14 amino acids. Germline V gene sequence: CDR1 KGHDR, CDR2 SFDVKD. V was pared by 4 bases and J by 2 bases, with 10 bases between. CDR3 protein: CATSEGQGNYGYTF. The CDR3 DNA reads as TGTGCCACCAGTGAAGGCCAGGGCAACTATGGCTACACCTTC.

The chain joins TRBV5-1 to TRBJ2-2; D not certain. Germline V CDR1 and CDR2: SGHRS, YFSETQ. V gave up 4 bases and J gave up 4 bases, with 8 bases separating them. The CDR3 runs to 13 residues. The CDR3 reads CASSPTVTGELFF. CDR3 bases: TGCGCCAGCAGCCCTACGGTCACCGGGGAGCTGTTTTTT.

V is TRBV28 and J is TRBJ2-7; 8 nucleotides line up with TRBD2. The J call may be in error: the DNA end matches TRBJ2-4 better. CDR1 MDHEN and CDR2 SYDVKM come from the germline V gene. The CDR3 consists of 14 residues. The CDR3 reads CATTGGGGKNIQYF. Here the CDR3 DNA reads TGTGCCACGACCGGGGGGGGCGGCAAAAACATTCAGTACTTC.